The 4 T cell receptor beta chains below were found in one sample sequenced in a study of control samples from healthy donors and cancer patients. Some clones are missing from TCRdb's copy, which holds only in-frame ones; the method was immunoSEQ multiplex PCR. The table has some 120,000 clones, approximately 90% seen once; the top ten hold 8.5% to 10%. Sequenced input: blood. The source of these receptors is a man younger than 35 in good health.

The V and J genes are TRBV6-5 and TRBJ1-1; tentatively, D is TRBD1 (5 bases). This CDR3 comprises 16 residues. V lost 1 base and J 10 bases, leaving 22 bases between the germline ends. Germline CDR1 is MNHEY and CDR2 is SVGAGI. This CDR3 reads CASSYWIGGGDDGAFF. The CDR3 nucleotides are TGTGCCAGCAGTTACTGGATCGGGGGAGGGGATGATGGAGCTTTCTTT.

The chain couples TRBV5-1 to TRBJ2-7; TRBD1 aligns across 9 bases. The CDR3 is made up of 15 amino acids. The germline CDR1 and CDR2 sequences are SGHRS and YFSETQ. The V segment lost 0 bases and the J segment 5 bases; nucleotides outside the gene matches: 6. CDR3 sequence reads: CASSLGDRVPNEQYF. The CDR3 coding sequence is TGCGCCAGCAGCTTGGGGGACAGGGTACCCAACGAGCAGTACTTC.

This chain joins TRBV6-6 and TRBJ1-1; 7 bases map to TRBD1. The CDR3 consists of 13 residues. The junction had 1 base not matched to a gene; V was cut back by 2 bases and J by 4 bases. Germline CDR1 reads MNHNY; CDR2 reads SVGAGI (reference sequence). CDR3 sequence: CASSYPGGTEAFF. The CDR3 DNA follows: TGTGCCAGCAGTTACCCAGGGGGCACTGAAGCTTTCTTT.

J is TRBJ2-6 and V is TRBV19; 12 nucleotides agree with TRBD1. The CDR3 has 23 residues. With V trimmed by 7 bases and J by 0 bases, 22 bases remained unmatched. CDR1 and CDR2 from the germline V gene are LNHDA and SQIVND (reference sequence). In DNA, the CDR3 is TGTGCCAGTAACCCCCATTGGGGCGCGGGACAGGGGGCTGGATTCTCTGGGGCCAACGTCCTGACTTTC. It translates to CASNPHWGAGQGAGFSGANVLTF.